This T cell receptor (beta chain) comes out of a study of quantifying T cell responses using KT2 cells. Study-wide context: RNA was reverse transcribed with TCR alpha and beta constant-region primers. Estimated efficiency of the T4 ligation step was above 9% under optimum conditions.

The germline V and J ends were trimmed by 2 bases and 0 bases, with 13 bases remaining between them. Germline-derived CDR1 and CDR2 are MNHEY and SVGEGT. The CDR3 is 16 amino acids. Notes on the study in general: At about one KT2 cell per 100,000 PBMC, KT2 sequences were still detected.

A single-stranded UMI oligo with SP2 sequence was ligated to cDNA 3' ends. First-round PCR used about 4 cycles and beta primers RC1.1 and RC1.2 covering TRBC1 and TRBC2. From the second PCR onward, TCR alpha and beta chains were processed separately. TCRdb re-called the UMI-ligation and nested PCR reads through MiXCR, storing one row per CDR3 protein. Here the sample spans some 33,000 distinct CDR3 sequences, over 9% being singletons. This clonotype showed up just a few times. The antigen remains unidentified. Sequenced sample: PBMCs spiked with cells of the T cell clone KT2. The clonotype originates from a human donor. The chain recombines TRBV6-2 or TRBV6-3 with TRBJ1-1; D unresolved. CDR3 sequence reads: CASSYTSLRVNTEAFF. The CDR3 nucleotides are TGTGCCAGCAGTTACACGTCATTACGAGTGAACACTGAAGCTTTCTTT.